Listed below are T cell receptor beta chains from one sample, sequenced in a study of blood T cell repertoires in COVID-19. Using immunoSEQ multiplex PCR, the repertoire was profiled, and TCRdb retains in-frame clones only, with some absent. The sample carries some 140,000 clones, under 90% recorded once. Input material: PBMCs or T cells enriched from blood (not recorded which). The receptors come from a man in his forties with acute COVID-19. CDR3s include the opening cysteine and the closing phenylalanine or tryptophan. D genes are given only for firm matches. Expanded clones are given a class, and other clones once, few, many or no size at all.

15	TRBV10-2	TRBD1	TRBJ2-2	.	CASSGQGRHTGELFF	TGCGCCAGCAGTGGACAGGGTCGACACACCGGGGAGCTGTTTTTT
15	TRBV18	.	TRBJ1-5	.	CASSPGGDNNQPQHF	TGTGCCAGCTCACCGGGAGGGGATAACAATCAGCCCCAGCATTTT
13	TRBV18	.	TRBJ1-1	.	CASSPQTNTEAFF	TGTGCCAGCTCACCACAAACTAACACTGAAGCTTTCTTT
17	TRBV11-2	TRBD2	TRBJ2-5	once	CASSPGTSGGIQETQYF	TGTGCCAGCAGCCCTGGGACTAGCGGGGGGATCCAAGAGACCCAGTACTTC
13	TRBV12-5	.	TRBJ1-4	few	CASGQEGSEKLFF	TGTGCTAGTGGTCAGGAGGGGAGTGAAAAACTGTTTTTT
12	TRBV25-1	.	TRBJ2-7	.	CASSFTGTEQYF	TGTGCCAGCAGTTTTACAGGGACCGAGCAGTACTTC
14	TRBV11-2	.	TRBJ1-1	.	CASSLGRANTEAFF	TGTGCCAGCAGCTTGGGCAGAGCGAACACTGAAGCTTTCTTT
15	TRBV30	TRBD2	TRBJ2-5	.	CAWSKAGGRQETQYF	TGTGCCTGGAGTAAGGCGGGGGGCCGTCAAGAGACCCAGTACTTC
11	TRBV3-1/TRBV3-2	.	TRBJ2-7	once	CASSQVQEQYF	TGTGCCAGCAGCCAAGTCCAGGAGCAGTACTTC
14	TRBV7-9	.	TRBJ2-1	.	CASSLAGGYNEQFF	TGTGCCAGCAGCTTAGCAGGCGGCTACAATGAGCAGTTCTTC
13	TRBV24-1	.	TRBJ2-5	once	CATSDLAGETQYF	TGTGCCACCAGTGATTTGGCAGGGGAGACCCAGTACTTC
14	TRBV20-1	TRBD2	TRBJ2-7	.	CSASMLAGDYEQYF	TGCAGTGCTAGTATGCTAGCGGGGGACTACGAGCAGTACTTC
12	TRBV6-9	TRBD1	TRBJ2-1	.	CAGDRAYNEQFF	TGTGCCGGGGACAGGGCCTACAATGAGCAGTTCTTC
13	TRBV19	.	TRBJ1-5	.	CASAAGHNQPQHF	TGTGCCAGTGCCGCGGGCCATAATCAGCCCCAGCATTTT
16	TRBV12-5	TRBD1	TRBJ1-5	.	CASGPRGTGGNQPQHF	TGTGCTAGTGGCCCACGGGGGACAGGGGGCAATCAGCCCCAGCATTTT
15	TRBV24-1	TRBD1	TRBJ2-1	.	CATSASGTGYYEQFF	TGTGCCACCAGTGCCTCCGGGACAGGGTACTATGAGCAGTTCTTC
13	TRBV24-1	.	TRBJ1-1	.	CATSDPGIPEAFF	TGTGCCACCAGTGACCCGGGTATCCCTGAGGCTTTCTTT
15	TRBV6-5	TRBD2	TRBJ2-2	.	CASSPGTSGSGELFF	TGTGCCAGCAGTCCCGGGACTAGCGGGAGCGGGGAGCTGTTTTTT
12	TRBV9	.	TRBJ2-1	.	CASSVTTGEQFF	TGTGCCAGCAGCGTAACGACGGGTGAGCAGTTCTTC
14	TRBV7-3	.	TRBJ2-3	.	CASSFGPLTDTQYF	TGTGCCAGCAGCTTTGGGCCCCTCACAGATACGCAGTATTTT
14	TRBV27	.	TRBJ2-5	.	CASSSTGFQETQYF	TGTGCCAGCAGTTCTACAGGGTTCCAAGAGACCCAGTACTTC
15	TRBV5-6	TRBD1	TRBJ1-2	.	CASSSAPGQAYGYTF	TGTGCCAGCAGTTCCGCCCCGGGACAGGCCTATGGCTACACCTTC
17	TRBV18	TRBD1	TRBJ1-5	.	CASSDGTGDVYDQPQHF	TGTGCCAGCTCAGACGGGACAGGGGACGTTTACGATCAGCCCCAGCATTTT
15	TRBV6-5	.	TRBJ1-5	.	CASSYSIQGIQPQHF	TGTGCCAGCAGTTACTCGATACAGGGTATTCAGCCCCAGCATTTT
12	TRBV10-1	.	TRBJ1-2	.	CASSEDLSGYTF	TGCGCCAGCAGTGAAGATCTAAGTGGCTACACCTTC
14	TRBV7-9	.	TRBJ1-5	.	CASSSGLSNQPQHF	TGTGCCAGCAGCTCGGGACTGTCTAATCAGCCCCAGCATTTT